This T cell receptor (beta chain) stems from a study of CD8 T cells in ankylosing spondylitis. The CDR3 runs to 15 residues. Trimming took 0 bases from V and 4 from J, leaving 11 bases between them. CDR1 is SGHRS and CDR2 is YFSETQ in the germline V gene. Findings and limits, study-wide: A TCR beta motif made of about eight highly homologous variants seemed typical of ankylosing spondylitis blood. Reports say disease-linked clones showed up significantly more in matched ankylosing spondylitis synovial fluid.

This clonotype came up a few times. Its specificity is not known. Molecular-barcoded quantitative 5'-RACE produced these TCR beta libraries. TCRdb re-derived calls from the 5' RACE reads in MiXCR, one entry per CDR3 protein. The table has about 700,000 distinct CDR3 sequences, under 20% seen once. The sample consisted of blood, either unsorted or a sorted T cell fraction (not recorded which). This chain joins TRBV5-1 and TRBJ1-3; D is unclear. The receptor comes from a male donor with ankylosing spondylitis. CDR3 nucleotide sequence: TGCGCCAGCAGCTTGGAGGTTCGGTCCGGAAACACCATATATTTT. Amino acids: CASSLEVRSGNTIYF. Complete variable domain (other parts from reference TRBV5-1 and TRBJ1-3): KAGVTQTPRYLIKTRGQQVTLSCSPISGHRSVSWYQQTPGQGLQFLFEYFSETQRNKGNFPGRFSGRQFSNSRSEMNVSTLELGDSALYLCASSLEVRSGNTIYFGEGSWLTVV.